The 12 T cell receptor beta chains presented below share a single source sample, sequenced in a study of control samples from healthy donors and cancer patients. The assay was immunoSEQ multiplex PCR, and TCRdb's table has in-frame clones only and misses some. The sample holds over 85,000 clones, about 88% seen once. Sequencing was carried out using PBMCs. These receptors originate from a woman aged 50 to 60 with colorectal cancer.

The chain uses TRBV5-1 and TRBJ2-2; D perhaps matches TRBD1 (5 bases). Trimming left V 6 bases short and J 0 bases short, with 15 bases between. Germline values: CDR1 SGHRS, CDR2 YFSETQ. There are 16 residues in the CDR3. DNA of the CDR3: TGCGCCAGCAAACGCCTGCAGGGTCCGAACACCGGGGAGCTGTTTTTT. This sequence encodes CASKRLQGPNTGELFF. The full variable domain, rest sourced from reference TRBV5-1 and TRBJ2-2, is KAGVTQTPRYLIKTRGQQVTLSCSPISGHRSVSWYQQTPGQGLQFLFEYFSETQRNKGNFPGRFSGRQFSNSRSEMNVSTLELGDSALYLCASKRLQGPNTGELFFGEGSRLTVL.

V is TRBV6-5 and J is TRBJ1-2; 11 nucleotides align to TRBD1. Germline V gene sequence: CDR1 MNHEY, CDR2 SVGAGI. The CDR3 covers 13 residues. Trimming cost V 6 bases and J 13 bases; bases outside gene matches: 10. Here the CDR3 DNA reads TGTGCCAGCAGCCGAAGGGACAGGGGGGCTTTCACCTTC. Translated: CASSRRDRGAFTF.

This clone was recorded a few times. The rearrangement joins TRBV6-2 or TRBV6-3 to TRBJ1-1; weak D call: TRBD1 (5 bases). V dropped 0 bases and J dropped 1 base, with 18 bases sitting between them. Looked up from germline, CDR1 is MNHEY and CDR2 is SVGEGT. This CDR3 has 18 residues. This CDR3 is CASSYSRGSSITNTEAFF. DNA of the CDR3: TGTGCCAGCAGTTACTCTAGGGGCAGCTCCATCACGAACACTGAAGCTTTCTTT.

The rearrangement links TRBV9 to TRBJ2-5, with TRBD2 matching over 7 bases. J was trimmed by 2 bases and V by 3 bases; bases with no gene match: 4. CDR1 SGDLS and CDR2 YYNGEE come from the germline V gene. The length of the CDR3 is 14 residues. For the CDR3, the DNA is TGTGCCAGCAGCGCTGGGGGGGGTCAAGAGACCCAGTACTTC. The encoded protein is CASSAGGGQETQYF. Full variable domain (missing parts from reference TRBV9 and TRBJ2-5): DSGVTQTPKHLITATGQRVTLRCSPRSGDLSVYWYQQSLDQGLQFLIQYYNGEERAKGNILERFSAQQFPDLHSELNLSSLELGDSALYFCASSAGGGQETQYFGPGTRLLVL.

Turning to this clone: At one end, the junction sequence differs from germline, possibly due to a read error. This rearrangement joins TRBV24-1 to TRBJ2-2; a weak D match, TRBD1 (5 bases). The CDR3 is made up of 13 amino acids. Germline CDR1 and CDR2: KGHDR and SFDVKD. CDR3 amino acids: CAPRTKNTGELFF. The CDR3 nucleotides are TGTGCCCCCAGGACAAAGAACACCGGGGAGCTGTTTTTT.

The chain recombines TRBV29-1 with TRBJ2-5, with D hard to call. Trimming pared 3 bases from V and 5 bases from J, leaving 4 bases between. The germline CDR1 and CDR2 sequences are SQVTM and ANQGSEA. The CDR3 is 10 amino acids. CDR3 loop: CSVELETQYF. CDR3 nucleotides: TGCAGCGTTGAGTTGGAGACCCAGTACTTC.

This clone was picked up a small number of times. J is TRBJ1-3 and V is TRBV19, with TRBD1 matching over 7 bases. This CDR3 has 15 amino acids. After removal of 5 bases from V and 1 base from J, the junction contained 5 bases not matched to a gene. In germline, CDR1 is LNHDA, CDR2 SQIVND (reference sequence). In DNA, the CDR3 is TGTGCCAGTAGTCCGAGGGGGCTGTCTGGAAACACCATATATTTT. As protein: CASSPRGLSGNTIYF. Together with reference TRBV19 and TRBJ1-3, the CDR3 gives the full variable domain: DGGITQSPKYLFRKEGQNVTLSCEQNLNHDAMYWYRQDPGQGLRLIYYSQIVNDFQKGDIAEGYSVSREKKESFPLTVTSAQKNPTAFYLCASSPRGLSGNTIYFGEGSWLTVV.

The rearrangement links TRBV5-5 to TRBJ2-7; D possibly uses TRBD1 or TRBD2 (5 bases each). CDR3 length: 12 amino acids. Between the trimmed V and J ends, which lost 5 bases and 3 bases, there was a span of 9 bases. Germline values: CDR1 SGHKS, CDR2 YYEKEE (reference sequence). The CDR3 protein is CASRGPYYEQYV. The CDR3 bases are TGTGCCAGCAGGGGACCGTACTACGAGCAGTACGTC.

J is TRBJ2-3 and V is TRBV6-1, with 9 bases that match TRBD2. CDR3 length: 16 residues. With V trimmed by 6 bases and J by 4 bases, 11 bases remained unmatched. Germline CDR1 is MNHNS and CDR2 is SASEGT. The CDR3 here is CASRERGGASPDTQYF. The CDR3 DNA reads as TGTGCCAGCAGGGAACGCGGGGGGGCCTCCCCAGATACGCAGTATTTT.

The gene calls are TRBV28 and TRBJ2-4; no reliable D call. Trimming cost V 3 bases and J 12 bases, with 15 bases left between them. The CDR3 consists of 13 residues. Germline V gives CDR1 MDHEN, CDR2 SYDVKM. The CDR3 is CASSLGSEQTQYF. In nucleotides, the CDR3 is TGTGCCAGCAGTTTGGGGTCCGAACAAACTCAGTACTTC.

The chain links TRBV7-2 to TRBJ2-2; D remains unclear. With 2 bases removed from V and 5 bases from J, the gap between germline ends came to 0 bases. The CDR3 runs 11 residues. CDR1 and CDR2 from the germline V gene are SGHTA and FQGNSA. The DNA of the CDR3 is TGTGCCAGCAGCTTAACCGGGGAGCTGTTTTTT. Translation gives CASSLTGELFF. Full variable domain (outside the CDR3, taken from reference TRBV7-2 and TRBJ2-2): GAGVSQSPSNKVTEKGKDVELRCDPISGHTALYWYRQSLGQGLEFLIYFQGNSAPDKSGLPSDRFSAERTGGSVSTLTIQRTQQEDSAVYLCASSLTGELFFGEGSRLTVL.

The chain uses TRBV12-5 and TRBJ1-1; tentatively, D is TRBD1 (6 bases). Germline V gives CDR1 LGHNT, CDR2 FRNRAP. Trimming took 0 bases from V and 1 from J, leaving 15 bases between them. The CDR3 has 17 residues. The CDR3 DNA reads as TGTGCTAGTGGTTTGGTAAACGGGGGCGAGAGGAACACTGAAGCTTTCTTT. Protein: CASGLVNGGERNTEAFF.